This TCR beta chain was sequenced for a study of cytomegalovirus exposure and HLA in healthy donors. Study information: The Caucasian-associated ancestry cluster held around four fifths of a few hundred genotyped donors.

In the PCR, 60 Vbeta and 13 Jbeta primers were used. The method was immunoSEQ multiplex PCR; TCRdb's version includes in-frame clones alone and lacks a portion of them. The sample lists under 200,000 clones, roughly 73% occurring once. In nominal health when sampled, donors likely had unrecorded immune exposures nonetheless. Findings and caveats of the study: Later analysis associated a missense DCLRE1C variant with TCR beta V- and J-gene trimming. A classifier reportedly called cytomegalovirus status with high sensitivity and specificity.

This clone was observed a handful of times. Its antigen is as yet unknown. Germline CDR1 reads MNHEY; CDR2 reads SVGAGI. V was clipped by 7 bases and J by 5 bases, with 11 bases between them. This CDR3 is 12 amino acids long. The sequenced sample consisted of PBMCs. The clonotype comes from a woman aged 25 to 39 in good health and CMV-seronegative. This chain connects TRBV6-5 to TRBJ1-1; D possibly corresponds to TRBD1 (5 bases). CDR3 residues: CASTRGGTEAFF. The CDR3 region has the DNA TGTGCCAGCACCCGGGGGGGAACTGAAGCTTTCTTT.